Included here is one T cell receptor (beta chain) sequence, with context. The data originate from a study of blood T cell repertoires in COVID-19. The germline CDR1 and CDR2 sequences are LNHNV and YYDKDF (reference sequence). Trimming shortened V by 1 base and J by 2 bases, and 8 bases separated the two germline ends. The CDR3 has 15 residues. Data came from immunoSEQ multiplex PCR; TCRdb stores just in-frame clones and leaves some out. The sample includes roughly 200,000 clones, around 86% of them seen just once. The source is a man between 40 and 49 years old with active or convalescent COVID-19. The specimen sequenced was peripheral blood. The chain is built from TRBV15 and TRBJ2-2; maybe TRBD1 (6 bases). The CDR3 loop reads CATSRGTANTGELFF. The CDR3 region has the DNA TGTGCCACCAGCAGAGGGACAGCTAACACCGGGGAGCTGTTTTTT.